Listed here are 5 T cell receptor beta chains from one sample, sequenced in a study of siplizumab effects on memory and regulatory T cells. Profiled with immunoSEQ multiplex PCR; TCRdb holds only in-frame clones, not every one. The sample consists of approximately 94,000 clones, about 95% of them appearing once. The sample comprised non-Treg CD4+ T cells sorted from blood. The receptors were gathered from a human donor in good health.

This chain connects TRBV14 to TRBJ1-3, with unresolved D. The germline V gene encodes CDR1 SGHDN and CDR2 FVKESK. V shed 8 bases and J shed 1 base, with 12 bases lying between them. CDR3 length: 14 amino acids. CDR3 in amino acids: CASSALISGNTIYF. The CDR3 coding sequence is TGTGCCAGCTCTGCTTTAATTTCTGGAAACACCATATATTTT.

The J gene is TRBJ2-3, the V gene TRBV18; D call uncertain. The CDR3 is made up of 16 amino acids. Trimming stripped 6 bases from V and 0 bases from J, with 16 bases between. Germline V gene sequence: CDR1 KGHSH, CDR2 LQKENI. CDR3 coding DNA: TGTGCCAGCTCCCGGGTTTCGGTGTCTAGCACAGATACGCAGTATTTT. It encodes CASSRVSVSSTDTQYF.

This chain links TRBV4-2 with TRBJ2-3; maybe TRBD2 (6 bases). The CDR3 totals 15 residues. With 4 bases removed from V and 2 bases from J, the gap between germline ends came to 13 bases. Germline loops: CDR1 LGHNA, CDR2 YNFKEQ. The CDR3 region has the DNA TGTGCCAGCAGCCCACGACTAGGACCCACAGATACGCAGTATTTT. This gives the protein CASSPRLGPTDTQYF.

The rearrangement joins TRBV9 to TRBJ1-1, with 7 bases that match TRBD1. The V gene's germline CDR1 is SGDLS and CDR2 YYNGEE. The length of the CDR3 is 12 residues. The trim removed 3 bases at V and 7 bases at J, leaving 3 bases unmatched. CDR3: CASSAAGGEAFF. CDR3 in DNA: TGTGCCAGCAGCGCCGCAGGGGGTGAAGCTTTCTTT.

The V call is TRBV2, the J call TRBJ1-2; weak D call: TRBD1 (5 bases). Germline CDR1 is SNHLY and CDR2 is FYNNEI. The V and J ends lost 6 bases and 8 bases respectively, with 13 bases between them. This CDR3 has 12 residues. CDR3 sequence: CASRPGPAGYTF. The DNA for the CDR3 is TGTGCCAGCAGACCGGGGCCGGCCGGCTACACCTTC.